The 19 T cell receptor beta chains below all came from one sample that was sequenced in a study of T cells after yellow fever vaccination. MiXCR, applied by TCRdb to the 5' RACE reads, yields one record per CDR3 protein. The table records 300,000 to 350,000 distinct CDR3 sequences, roughly 10% of them present only once. The source was CD4+ T cells sorted from PBMCs, collected 45 days after the yellow fever booster vaccination. These receptors were obtained from a man aged 18 to 29 who received the YFV17D yellow fever vaccine.

There are a few counts of this clonotype. CDR3 nucleotide sequence: TGTGCCAGCAGCCCACCTCCCGGGGAGCTGTTTTTT. Residues: CASSPPPGELFF. The chain combines TRBV7-2 with TRBJ2-2; D is unresolved. Germline CDR1 SGHTA, CDR2 FQGNSA. Deletions cut 5 bases from V and 6 bases from J, with 7 bases between. The CDR3 has 12 amino acids.

This clonotype was recorded a few times. The rearrangement links TRBV20-1 to TRBJ2-1, with TRBD2 as a possible D gene (7 bases). Germline V CDR1 and CDR2: DFQATT, SNEGSKA (reference sequence). The CDR3 sequence is 12 residues long. The chain's CDR3 is CRVRGGMNEQFF. In DNA, the CDR3 is TGCAGGGTGAGGGGGGGAATGAATGAGCAGTTCTTC.

In this sample, this clonotype turned up a few times. The chain recombines TRBV6-5 with TRBJ2-1; TRBD2 is a possible D gene (7 bases). Germline V gene lookup returns CDR1 MNHEY and CDR2 SVGAGI. The CDR3 totals 19 residues. The germline V and J ends were trimmed by 6 bases and 6 bases, with 30 bases remaining between them. The CDR3 DNA is TGTGCCAGCAGCTCTCTAATGGGGGCGCTGAGTCCGGGAGGCAATGAGCAGTTCTTC. Its translation: CASSSLMGALSPGGNEQFF.

The chain combines TRBV14 with TRBJ2-2; D perhaps matches TRBD1 (6 bases). Between the trimmed V and J ends, which lost 5 bases and 4 bases, there was a span of 8 bases. CDR3 size: 13 residues. The germline gives CDR1 SGHDN, CDR2 FVKESK. In DNA, the CDR3 is TGTGCCAGCAGCGGACAGTTCACCGGGGAGCTGTTTTTT. Its protein product is CASSGQFTGELFF.

The rearrangement joins TRBV7-9 to TRBJ2-1, with D hard to call. V was cut by 5 bases and J by 16 bases, with 9 bases left in between. Looked up from germline, CDR1 is SEHNR and CDR2 is FQNEAQ (reference sequence). The CDR3 has 9 residues. The CDR3 DNA reads as TGTGCCAGCAGCCGTCAGCGATTCTTC. This encodes CASSRQRFF.

This clonotype came up many times. V usage is TRBV24-1 and J usage is TRBJ2-3; no reliable D call. Germline V gives CDR1 KGHDR, CDR2 SFDVKD. This CDR3 has 13 amino acids. Trimming left V 6 bases short and J 6 bases short, with 12 bases between. CDR3 nucleotides: TGTGCCACCAGTAGACCCGTCGCGGATACGCAGTATTTT. Its protein product is CATSRPVADTQYF.

This chain connects TRBV2 to TRBJ2-3; the D gene is possibly TRBD2 (5 bases). CDR1 is SNHLY, CDR2 FYNNEI, per germline. V was cut by 7 bases and J by 5 bases, with 13 bases left in between. The CDR3 is 13 residues long. This chain's CDR3 is CASNSHEGDTQYF. CDR3 DNA: TGTGCCAGCAACTCCCACGAGGGAGATACGCAGTATTTT.

This clonotype has a handful of counts. This chain connects TRBV6-6 to TRBJ1-2; D possibly corresponds to TRBD1 (6 bases). V lost 6 bases and J lost 3, with 17 bases in between. CDR1 is MNHNY, CDR2 SVGAGI, per germline (reference sequence). The CDR3 extends over 15 amino acids. The CDR3 region is CASSEAQGPYYGYTF. CDR3 nucleotide sequence: TGTGCCAGCAGCGAGGCGCAGGGGCCGTACTATGGCTACACCTTC.

The rearrangement uses TRBV4-3 and TRBJ1-2, with 7 positions matching TRBD1. Trimming removed 1 base from V and 4 bases from J; junction bases left unmatched: 3. In germline, CDR1 is LGHNA, CDR2 YSLEER. The CDR3 runs 14 residues. The CDR3 DNA sequence: TGCGCCAGCAGCCAAGCGGAGGGGGCCTATGGCTACACCTTC. Its protein product is CASSQAEGAYGYTF.

This clonotype was observed a few times. Written as DNA, the CDR3 is TGTGCCAGCAGTGAAGTGGGGGAGCGCAATCAGCCCCAGCATTTT. The encoded protein is CASSEVGERNQPQHF. J is TRBJ1-5 and V is TRBV6-1; TRBD1 might be the D (5 bases). V lost 1 base and J 2 bases, leaving 9 bases between the germline ends. Germline values: CDR1 MNHNS, CDR2 SASEGT. CDR3 length: 15 residues.

The V gene is TRBV7-2, the J gene TRBJ2-1, with 8 bases identical to TRBD2. V gave up 1 base and J gave up 10 bases; unmatched junction bases: 9. CDR3 length: 15 amino acids. Germline CDR1 and CDR2: SGHTA and FQGNSA. The CDR3 here is CASSLVAGSIAEQFF. As DNA, the CDR3 is TGTGCCAGCAGCTTAGTAGCGGGGTCAATCGCAGAGCAGTTCTTC.

This clonotype was seen only a few times. The V gene is TRBV30, the J gene TRBJ1-1; D is perhaps TRBD1 (5 bases). Germline CDR1 is GTSNPN and CDR2 is SVGIG (reference sequence). Trimming removed 0 bases at V and 11 bases at J, with 13 bases between. The CDR3 runs to 12 residues. The CDR3 region has the DNA TGTGCCTGGAGTGTTTCAGGGCTTGGGGCTTTCTTT. Protein sequence: CAWSVSGLGAFF.

This clonotype was recorded many times. V is TRBV7-9 and J is TRBJ2-5, with TRBD2 matching 7 bases. Germline V gene data show CDR1 as SEHNR and CDR2 as FQNEAQ (reference sequence). There are 18 residues in the CDR3. Trimming at V came to 5 bases and at J to 3 bases, leaving 18 bases not matched to a gene. The CDR3 sequence: CASSPHGRGGGDEETQYF. The CDR3 DNA is TGTGCCAGCAGCCCTCACGGACGCGGGGGAGGGGACGAAGAGACCCAGTACTTC.

The V and J genes are TRBV29-1 and TRBJ2-3; 9 bases match TRBD2. The J segment lost 4 bases and the V segment lost 0 bases, leaving 8 bases of the junction unmatched. This CDR3 contains 16 residues. Per germline, CDR1 SQVTM and CDR2 ANQGSEA. Here the CDR3 DNA reads TGCAGCGTTGAAGACGGAATTGGACTAGCGCCAGATACGCAGTATTTT. It yields the protein CSVEDGIGLAPDTQYF.

The rearrangement joins TRBV5-8 to TRBJ2-7, with D possibly being TRBD2 (5 bases). CDR1 and CDR2 from the germline V gene are SGHTS and YDEGEE. Trimming shortened V by 0 bases and J by 6 bases, and 10 bases separated the two germline ends. This CDR3 contains 13 residues. DNA of the CDR3: TGTGCCAGCAGCTTGGGAGGGCGTAGCGAGCAGTACTTC. This encodes CASSLGGRSEQYF. The whole variable domain, filled in from reference TRBV5-8 and TRBJ2-7, reads EAGVTQSPTHLIKTRGQQATLRCSPISGHTSVYWYQQALGLGLQFLLWYDEGEERNRGNFPPRFSGRQFPNYSSELNVNALELEDSALYLCASSLGGRSEQYFGPGTRLTVT.

This clonotype was recorded many times. The CDR3 nucleotides read TGCAGTGCTAGGGCCAGGGGGGTTATGCGAAGTGAAAAACTGTTTTTT. Protein product: CSARARGVMRSEKLFF. The V call is TRBV20-1, the J call TRBJ1-4; 7 bases line up with TRBD1. From germline, CDR1 is DFQATT and CDR2 SNEGSKA (reference sequence). The CDR3 is 16 residues long. V was clipped by 3 bases and J by 7 bases; unmatched bases: 14.

This rearrangement joins TRBV25-1 to TRBJ1-6; 7 bases line up with TRBD1. Trimming removed 5 bases from V and 7 bases from J; junction bases left unmatched: 8. CDR1 is MGHDK, CDR2 SYGVNS, per germline. There are 15 residues in the CDR3. CDR3 sequence reads: CASSPPGTVNSPLHF. CDR3 DNA sequence: TGTGCCAGCAGTCCTCCCGGGACAGTGAATTCACCCCTCCACTTT.

This clonotype was recorded a few times. V and J are TRBV7-7 and TRBJ2-3; D is perhaps TRBD2 (5 bases). This CDR3 region has 14 residues. Trimming left V 2 bases short and J 1 base short, with 7 bases between. Germline V gives CDR1 SSHAT, CDR2 FNYEAQ (reference sequence). DNA for the CDR3: TGTGCCAGCAGCTTATACGGGGGCACAGATACGCAGTATTTT. This gives the protein CASSLYGGTDTQYF.

The V and J genes are TRBV6-2 or TRBV6-3 and TRBJ2-2; TRBD1 matches at 9 bases. This CDR3 has 16 amino acids. The germline V gene encodes CDR1 MNHEY and CDR2 SVGEGT. V lost 4 bases, J lost 6 bases, and 9 bases stayed unmatched. The CDR3 DNA reads TGTGCCAGCAGTTCCCCCGGGACAGGGAAGGCCGGGGAGCTGTTTTTT. The encoded protein is CASSSPGTGKAGELFF.